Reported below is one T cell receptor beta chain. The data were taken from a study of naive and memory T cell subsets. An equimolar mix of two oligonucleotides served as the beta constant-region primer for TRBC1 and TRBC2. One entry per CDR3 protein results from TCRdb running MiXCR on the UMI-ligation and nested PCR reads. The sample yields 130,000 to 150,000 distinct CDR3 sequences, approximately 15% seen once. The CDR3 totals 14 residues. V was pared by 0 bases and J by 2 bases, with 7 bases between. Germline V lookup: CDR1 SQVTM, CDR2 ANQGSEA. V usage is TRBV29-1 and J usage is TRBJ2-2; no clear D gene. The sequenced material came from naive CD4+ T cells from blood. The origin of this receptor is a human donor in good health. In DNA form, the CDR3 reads TGCAGCGTTGAAGATCCGTACAACACCGGGGAGCTGTTTTTT. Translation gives CSVEDPYNTGELFF.